Following are 10 T cell receptor beta chains from one sample sequenced in a study of metastatic and nonmetastatic thyroid tumors (TCRdb year 2020). None of the patients had been given any treatment before thyroid surgery. The library was produced with PCR. The sequencer was an Illumina HiSeq 4000. Through fastp at Q25 and MiXCR, TCRdb rebuilt clones from the public reads, retaining in-frame beta chains. This sample holds about 33,000 clones; roughly a sixth were observed only once. Jointly, the top ten make up around 11% of the sample. The source material was blood. The receptors come from a male donor with papillary thyroid cancer or a benign thyroid nodule (not recorded which). Some clones in this sample may be carry-over from other donors' samples.

This clone was counted between two and nine times. The rearrangement links TRBV6-5 to TRBJ1-1, with D perhaps TRBD1 (5 bases). The V end lost 2 bases, the J end lost 3 bases, and 16 bases lay between the germline ends. The CDR3 has 16 amino acids. Germline CDR1 is MNHEY and CDR2 is SVGAGI. The CDR3 nucleotides read TGTGCCAGCAGTTACAGTTCAGGGATAGCACACACTGAAGCTTTCTTT. It encodes CASSYSSGIAHTEAFF.

This clone was picked up many times. The rearrangement links TRBV11-2 to TRBJ2-3; 9 bases align to TRBD2. Trimming took 2 bases from V and 2 from J; bases not matched to a gene: 5. The CDR3 totals 16 residues. Germline values: CDR1 SGHAT, CDR2 FQNNGV. In DNA, the CDR3 is TGTGCCAGCAGCTTACAGCCTAGCGGGATCACAGATACGCAGTATTTT. As protein: CASSLQPSGITDTQYF.

This clone showed up many times. The rearrangement uses TRBV18 and TRBJ1-4; maybe TRBD1 (5 bases). The CDR3 spans 15 residues. Germline V lookup: CDR1 KGHSH, CDR2 LQKENI. Trimming pared 2 bases from V and 10 bases from J, leaving 17 bases between. The CDR3 DNA reads as TGTGCCAGCTCACCAAATAGCAGGGACGGCGGAAAACTGTTTTTT. Residues: CASSPNSRDGGKLFF. Full variable domain (outside the CDR3, taken from reference TRBV18 and TRBJ1-4): NAGVMQNPRHLVRRRGQEARLRCSPMKGHSHVYWYRQLPEEGLKFMVYLQKENIIDESGMPKERFSAEFPKEGPSILRIQQVVRGDSAAYFCASSPNSRDGGKLFFGSGTQLSVL.

This clone occurred many times. A much larger clone sits a single nucleotide away, making a read error possible. This chain links TRBV6-5 with TRBJ1-1, with 7 bases that match TRBD1. The V gene's germline CDR1 is MNHEY and CDR2 SVGAGI. The CDR3 runs to 15 residues. Trimming took 1 base from V and 4 from J; bases not matched to a gene: 6. CDR3 loop: CASSYYGTVSTEAFF. The CDR3 DNA reads as TGTGCCAGCAGTTACTACGGGACAGTCAGCACTGAAGCTTTCTTT.

The chain has TRBV19 and TRBJ2-7; unclear D gene. V lost 6 bases to trimming and J lost 1 base, with 16 bases between them. Germline lookup yields CDR1 LNHDA and CDR2 SQIVND (reference sequence). This CDR3 spans 15 amino acids. CDR3 nucleotide sequence: TGTGCCAGTAGACTGGACGGCACAAGATCCTACGAGCAGTACTTC. Amino acids: CASRLDGTRSYEQYF. Filled out from reference TRBV19 and TRBJ2-7, the complete variable domain reads DGGITQSPKYLFRKEGQNVTLSCEQNLNHDAMYWYRQDPGQGLRLIYYSQIVNDFQKGDIAEGYSVSREKKESFPLTVTSAQKNPTAFYLCASRLDGTRSYEQYFGPGTRLTVT.

This clone was recorded at least ten times. The rearrangement links TRBV7-3 to TRBJ1-5; 9 nucleotides line up with TRBD1. Germline loops: CDR1 SGHTA, CDR2 FQGTGA. The V and J ends lost 5 bases and 7 bases, in that order; junction bases with no gene match: 6. The CDR3 contains 14 residues. CDR3 residues: CASSPTGGGQPQHF. CDR3 DNA: TGTGCCAGCAGCCCAACAGGGGGCGGACAGCCCCAGCATTTT.

This clone was seen ten or more times. The CDR3 sequence is CASSTTPTATNEKLFF. CDR3 bases: TGTGCCAGCAGCACGACTCCGACAGCAACTAATGAAAAACTGTTTTTT. The chain links TRBV9 to TRBJ1-4; maybe TRBD1 (5 bases). Trimming took off 4 bases at V and 0 bases at J, with 13 bases between the two ends. The CDR3 covers 16 residues. Germline CDR1 is SGDLS and CDR2 is YYNGEE. The whole variable domain, filled in from reference TRBV9 and TRBJ1-4, reads DSGVTQTPKHLITATGQRVTLRCSPRSGDLSVYWYQQSLDQGLQFLIQYYNGEERAKGNILERFSAQQFPDLHSELNLSSLELGDSALYFCASSTTPTATNEKLFFGSGTQLSVL.

In regard to this clone: A junction end diverges from the germline sequence, so it may reflect a read error. V gene TRBV5-1 combines with J gene TRBJ2-7, with TRBD2 matching over 7 bases. This CDR3 spans 17 amino acids. CDR1 and CDR2 (germline): SGHRS, YFSETQ. This chain's CDR3 is CAISLALKRDGSYEQYF. The CDR3 nucleotides read TGCGCCATCAGCCTGGCGCTAAAGCGGGATGGGTCCTACGAGCAGTACTTC.

The table lists this clone with many counts. The rearrangement uses TRBV30 and TRBJ1-2; a possible D gene is TRBD1 (6 bases). Deletions cut 0 bases from V and 5 bases from J, with 13 bases between. CDR1 GTSNPN and CDR2 SVGIG come from the germline V gene (reference sequence). This CDR3 is built from 14 residues. CDR3 nucleotide sequence: TGTGCCTGGAGTGTACTTGGGAGGGGGTATGGCTACACCTTC. This gives the protein CAWSVLGRGYGYTF.

There are many counts of this clone. Being one base from a much bigger clone, this may be a read error. Different DNA sequences within this sample yield the same CDR3. The rearrangement joins TRBV11-1 to TRBJ1-1; 7 bases align to TRBD1. After removal of 4 bases from V and 1 base from J, the junction contained 9 bases not matched to a gene. The CDR3 spans 16 residues. Looked up from germline, CDR1 is SGHAT and CDR2 is FQDESV (reference sequence). The CDR3 is CASSSPPTGPNTEAFF. The CDR3 DNA reads TGTGCCAGCAGCTCCCCCCCGACAGGGCCGAACACTGAAGCTTTCTTT.